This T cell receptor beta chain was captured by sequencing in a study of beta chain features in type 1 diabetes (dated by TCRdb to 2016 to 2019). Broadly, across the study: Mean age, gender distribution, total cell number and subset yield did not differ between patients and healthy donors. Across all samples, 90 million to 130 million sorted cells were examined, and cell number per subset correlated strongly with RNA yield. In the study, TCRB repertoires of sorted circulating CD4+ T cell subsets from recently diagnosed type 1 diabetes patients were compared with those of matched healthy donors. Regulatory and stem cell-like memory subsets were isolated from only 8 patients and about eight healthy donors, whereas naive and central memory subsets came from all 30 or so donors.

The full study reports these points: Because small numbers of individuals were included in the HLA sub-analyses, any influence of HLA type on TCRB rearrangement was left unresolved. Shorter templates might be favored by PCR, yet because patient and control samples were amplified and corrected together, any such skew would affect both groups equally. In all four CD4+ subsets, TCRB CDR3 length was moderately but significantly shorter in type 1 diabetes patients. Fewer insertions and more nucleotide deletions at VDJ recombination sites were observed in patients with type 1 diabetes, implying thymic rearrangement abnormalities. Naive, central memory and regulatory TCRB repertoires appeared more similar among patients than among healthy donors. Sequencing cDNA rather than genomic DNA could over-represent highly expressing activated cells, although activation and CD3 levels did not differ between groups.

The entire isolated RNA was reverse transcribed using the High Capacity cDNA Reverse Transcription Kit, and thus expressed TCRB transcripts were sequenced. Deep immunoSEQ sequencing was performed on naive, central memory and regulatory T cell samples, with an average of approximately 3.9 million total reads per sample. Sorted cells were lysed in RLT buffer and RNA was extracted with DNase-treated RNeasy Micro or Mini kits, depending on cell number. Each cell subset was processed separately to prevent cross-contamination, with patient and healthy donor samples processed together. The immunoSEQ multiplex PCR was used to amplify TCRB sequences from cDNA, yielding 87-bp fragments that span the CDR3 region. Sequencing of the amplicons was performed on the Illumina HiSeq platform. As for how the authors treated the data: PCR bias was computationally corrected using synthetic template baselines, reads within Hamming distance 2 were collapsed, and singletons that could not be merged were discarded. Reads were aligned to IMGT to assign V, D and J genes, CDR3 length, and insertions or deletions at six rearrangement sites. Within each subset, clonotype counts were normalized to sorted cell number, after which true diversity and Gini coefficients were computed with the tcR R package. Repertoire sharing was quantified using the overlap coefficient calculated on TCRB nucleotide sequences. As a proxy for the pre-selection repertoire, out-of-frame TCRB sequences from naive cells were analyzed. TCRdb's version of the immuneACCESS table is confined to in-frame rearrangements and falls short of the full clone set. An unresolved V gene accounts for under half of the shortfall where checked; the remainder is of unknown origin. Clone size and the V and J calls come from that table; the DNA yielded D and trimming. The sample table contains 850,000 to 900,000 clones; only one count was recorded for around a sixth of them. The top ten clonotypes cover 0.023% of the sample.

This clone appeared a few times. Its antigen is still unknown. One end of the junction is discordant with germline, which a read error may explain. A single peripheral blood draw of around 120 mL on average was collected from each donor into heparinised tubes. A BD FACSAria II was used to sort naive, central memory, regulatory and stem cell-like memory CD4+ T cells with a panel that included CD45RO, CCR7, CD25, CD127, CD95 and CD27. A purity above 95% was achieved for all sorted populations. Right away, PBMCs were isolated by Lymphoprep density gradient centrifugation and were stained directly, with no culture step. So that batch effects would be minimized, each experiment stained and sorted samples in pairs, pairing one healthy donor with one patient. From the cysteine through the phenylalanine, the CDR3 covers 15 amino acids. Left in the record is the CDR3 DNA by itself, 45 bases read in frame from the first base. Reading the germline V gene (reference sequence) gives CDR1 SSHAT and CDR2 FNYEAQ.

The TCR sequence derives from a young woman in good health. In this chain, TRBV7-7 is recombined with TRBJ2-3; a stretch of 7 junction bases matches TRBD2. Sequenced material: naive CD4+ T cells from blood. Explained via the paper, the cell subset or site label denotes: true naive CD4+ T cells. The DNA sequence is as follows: TGTGCTAGCAGCCGCGGGGGAGGCAGCACAGATACGCAGTATTTT. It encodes CASSRGGGSTDTQYF. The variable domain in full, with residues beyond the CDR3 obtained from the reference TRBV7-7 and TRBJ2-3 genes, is GAGVSQSPRYKVTKRGQDVTLRCDPISSHATLYWYQQALGQGPEFLTYFNYEAQPDKSGLPSDRFSAERPEGSISTLTIQRTEQRDSAMYRCASSRGGGSTDTQYFGPGTRLTVL.